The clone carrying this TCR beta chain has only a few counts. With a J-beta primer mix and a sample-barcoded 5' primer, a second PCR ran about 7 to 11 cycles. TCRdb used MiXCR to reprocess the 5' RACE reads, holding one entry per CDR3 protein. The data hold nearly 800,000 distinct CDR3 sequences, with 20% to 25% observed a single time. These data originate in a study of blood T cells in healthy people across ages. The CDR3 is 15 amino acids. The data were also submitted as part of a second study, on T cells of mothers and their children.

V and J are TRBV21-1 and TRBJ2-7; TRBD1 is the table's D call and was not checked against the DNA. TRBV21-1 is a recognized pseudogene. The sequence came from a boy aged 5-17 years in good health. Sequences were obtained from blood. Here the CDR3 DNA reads TGTGCCAGCAGCAAAGGGGCAGGGTCAGACTACGAGCAGTACTTC. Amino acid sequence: CASSKGAGSDYEQYF.